Listed below are T cell receptor beta chains from one sample, sequenced in a study of early stage breast cancer tumors. The data were produced by immunoSEQ multiplex PCR, yet TCRdb's version contains in-frame clones alone and is incomplete. Altogether about 9,500 clones are present, 66% being singletons, with the ten largest covering around 7%. Sequenced material: breast tumor tissue. The receptors here all came from a person aged 50-59 years with breast cancer. CDR3s include the opening cysteine and the closing phenylalanine or tryptophan. The D gene is left open where the match is weak. Not every row has a clone size; where given, it reads once, few, many or a size class.

cdr3_aa cdr3_nt j_call v_call clone_size cdr3_length d_call
CASSVQGIAYEQYF TGCGCCAGCAGCGTACAGGGTATCGCCTACGAGCAGTACTTC TRBJ2-7 TRBV5-1 few 14 NA
CASSSGLGTDTQYF TGTGCCAGCAGCAGCGGACTTGGCACAGATACGCAGTATTTT TRBJ2-3 TRBV21-1 NA 14 NA
CASSFSDPRDQPQHF TGTGCCAGCAGTTTTAGTGACCCCAGGGATCAGCCCCAGCATTTT TRBJ1-5 TRBV28 NA 15 NA
CASSSGLVDEQFF TGTGCCAGCAGCTCGGGACTAGTGGATGAGCAGTTCTTC TRBJ2-1 TRBV5-6 few 13 TRBD2
CASSQTRAYEQYF TGTGCCAGCAGCCAGACGCGTGCCTACGAGCAGTACTTC TRBJ2-7 TRBV7-9 NA 13 NA
CASTLTGTAGNIQYF TGCGCCAGCACCTTGACAGGGACGGCCGGAAACATTCAGTACTTC TRBJ2-4 TRBV5-1 NA 15 TRBD1
CASSLRDPSTDTQYF TGTGCCAGCAGCTTAAGAGACCCTAGCACAGATACGCAGTATTTT TRBJ2-3 TRBV7-9 NA 15 NA
CASSHSGYEQYF TGTGCCAGCAGCCACAGCGGGTACGAGCAGTACTTC TRBJ2-7 TRBV11-2 once 12 NA
CASSPQRLDEQYF TGCGCCAGCAGCCCACAGAGGCTCGACGAGCAGTACTTC TRBJ2-7 TRBV4-3 NA 13 NA
CAWSGAYGYTF TGTGCCTGGAGTGGGGCGTATGGCTACACCTTC TRBJ1-2 TRBV30 NA 11 NA